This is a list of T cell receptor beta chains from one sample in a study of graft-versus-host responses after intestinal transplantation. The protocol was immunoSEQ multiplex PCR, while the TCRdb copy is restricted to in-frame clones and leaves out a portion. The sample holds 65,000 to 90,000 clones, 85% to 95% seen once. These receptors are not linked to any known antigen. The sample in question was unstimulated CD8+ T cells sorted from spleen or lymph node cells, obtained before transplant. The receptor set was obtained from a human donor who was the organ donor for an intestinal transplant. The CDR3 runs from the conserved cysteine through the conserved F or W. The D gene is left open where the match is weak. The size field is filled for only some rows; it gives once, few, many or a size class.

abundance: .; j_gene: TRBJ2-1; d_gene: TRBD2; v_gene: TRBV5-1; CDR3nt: TGCGCCAGCAGCTTCCGGGGGGGCGTCTACAATGAGCAGTTCTTC; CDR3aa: CASSFRGGVYNEQFF
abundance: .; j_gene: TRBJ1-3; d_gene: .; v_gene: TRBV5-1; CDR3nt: TGCGCCAGCAGCTTGCTAGGGGCCGACTCTGGAAACACCATATATTTT; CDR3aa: CASSLLGADSGNTIYF
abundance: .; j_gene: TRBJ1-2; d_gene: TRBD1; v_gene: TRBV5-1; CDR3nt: TGCGCCAGCACGACAGCGACAGGGGTCACCCTTGGCTACACCTTC; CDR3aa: CASTTATGVTLGYTF
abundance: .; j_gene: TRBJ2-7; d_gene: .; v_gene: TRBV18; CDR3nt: TGTGCCAGCTCACCACGGTTGGACAGACTCTACGAGCAGTACTTC; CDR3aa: CASSPRLDRLYEQYF
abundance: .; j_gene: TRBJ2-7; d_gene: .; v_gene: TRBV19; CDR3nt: TGTGCCAGTAGTGGGACAACTTACGAGCAGTACTTC; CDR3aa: CASSGTTYEQYF
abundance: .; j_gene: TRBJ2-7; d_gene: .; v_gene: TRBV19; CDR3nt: TGTGCCAGTAGTATAGATCTTGGCGGCTACGAGCAGTACTTC; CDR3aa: CASSIDLGGYEQYF
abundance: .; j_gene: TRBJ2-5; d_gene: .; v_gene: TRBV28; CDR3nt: TGTGCCAGCAGTTCCCCACTCGACGAGGAGCAGTACTTC; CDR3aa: CASSSPLDEEQYF
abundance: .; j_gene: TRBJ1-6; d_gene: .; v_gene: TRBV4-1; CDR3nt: TGCGCCAGCAGCCAAGCGGTCGTGAGCAGGGCCTGGGGTTCACCCCTCCACTTT; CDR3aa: CASSQAVVSRAWGSPLHF
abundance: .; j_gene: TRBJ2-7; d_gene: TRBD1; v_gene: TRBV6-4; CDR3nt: TGTGCCAGCAGTGATATAGGACAGGGTGTCCACGAGCAGTACTTC; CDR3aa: CASSDIGQGVHEQYF
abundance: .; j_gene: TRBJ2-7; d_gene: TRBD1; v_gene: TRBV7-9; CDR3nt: TGTGCCAGCAGCACTCGGACAGGTAAAATCTACGAGCAGTACTTC; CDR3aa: CASSTRTGKIYEQYF
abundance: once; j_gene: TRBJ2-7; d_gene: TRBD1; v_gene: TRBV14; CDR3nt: TGTGCCAGCAGCCAAGTTGGGACAGGGGGCAACGAGCAGTACTTC; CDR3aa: CASSQVGTGGNEQYF
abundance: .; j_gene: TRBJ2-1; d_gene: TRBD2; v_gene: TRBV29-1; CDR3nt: TGCAGCGTTCCCGGGGGGGACACATTCTACAATGAGCAGTTCTTC; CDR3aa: CSVPGGDTFYNEQFF
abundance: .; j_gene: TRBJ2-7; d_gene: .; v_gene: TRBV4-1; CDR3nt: TGCGCCAGCAGCCAAGGTCCAGGGTGGATCTACGAGCAGTACTTC; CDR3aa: CASSQGPGWIYEQYF
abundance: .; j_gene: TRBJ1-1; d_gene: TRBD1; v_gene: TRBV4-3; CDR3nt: TGCGCCAGCAGCCAAGGGCAGGGGGCCACTGAAGCTTTCTTT; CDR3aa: CASSQGQGATEAFF
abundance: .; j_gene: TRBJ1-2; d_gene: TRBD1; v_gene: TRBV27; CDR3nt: TGTGCCAGCAGTTTAAAACCCTGCGGACAGGGCTGTCGGTATGGCTACACCTTC; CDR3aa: CASSLKPCGQGCRYGYTF
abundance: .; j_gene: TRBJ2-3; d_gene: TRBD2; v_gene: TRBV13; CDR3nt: TGTGCCAGCAGCCCGGGACTAGCTGCCACAGATACGCAGTATTTT; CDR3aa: CASSPGLAATDTQYF
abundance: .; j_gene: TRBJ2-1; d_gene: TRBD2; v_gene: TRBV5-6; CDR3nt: TGTGCCAGCAGCCCAATTGGGACTAGCGGGGGGGATGAGCAGTTCTTC; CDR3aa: CASSPIGTSGGDEQFF
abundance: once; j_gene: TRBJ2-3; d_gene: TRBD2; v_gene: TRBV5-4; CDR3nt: TGTGCCAGCAGCTCCATAGGACTAGCGGGGGCAGATACGCAGTATTTT; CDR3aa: CASSSIGLAGADTQYF
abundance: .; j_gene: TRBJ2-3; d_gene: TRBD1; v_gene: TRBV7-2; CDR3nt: TGTGCCAGCAGCTTAAGCGGGACAGGGCGACCAGATACGCAGTATTTT; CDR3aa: CASSLSGTGRPDTQYF
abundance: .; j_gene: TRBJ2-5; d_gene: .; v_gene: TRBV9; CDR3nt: TGTGCCAGCGCCCGGGCTAGCGAGGAGACCCAGTACTTC; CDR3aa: CASARASEETQYF
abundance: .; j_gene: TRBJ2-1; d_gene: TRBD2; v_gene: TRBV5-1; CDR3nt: TGCGCCAGCGGCCCCGGGGGGGCCCATGAGCAGTTCTTC; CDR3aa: CASGPGGAHEQFF
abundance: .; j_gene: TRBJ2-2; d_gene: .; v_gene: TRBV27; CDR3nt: TGTGCCAGCAGAATGTCAGGGTTCACCGGGGAGCTGTTTTTT; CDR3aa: CASRMSGFTGELFF
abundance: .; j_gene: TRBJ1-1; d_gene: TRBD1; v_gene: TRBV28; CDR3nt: TGTGCCAGCAGTCCCGGACAGGGGAGGCCTGAAGCTTTCTTT; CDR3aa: CASSPGQGRPEAFF
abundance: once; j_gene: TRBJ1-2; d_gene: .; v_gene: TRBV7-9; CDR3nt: TGTGCCGAAGCTGCTGGGGCCTATGGCTACACCTTC; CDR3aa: CAEAAGAYGYTF
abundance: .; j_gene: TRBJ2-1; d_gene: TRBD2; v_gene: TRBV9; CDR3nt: TGTGCCAGCAGCTCGGGACTAGCCTCCTACAATGAGCAGTTCTTC; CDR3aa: CASSSGLASYNEQFF
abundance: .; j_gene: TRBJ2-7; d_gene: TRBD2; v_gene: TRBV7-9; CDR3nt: TGTGCCAGCAGCTCCGGGACGGGGGGGCCCTACGAGCAGTACTTC; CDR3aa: CASSSGTGGPYEQYF
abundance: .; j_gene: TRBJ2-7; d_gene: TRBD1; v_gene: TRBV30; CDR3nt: TGTGCCTGGAGACCGGGACAGGGTATCTACGAGCAGTACTTC; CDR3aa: CAWRPGQGIYEQYF
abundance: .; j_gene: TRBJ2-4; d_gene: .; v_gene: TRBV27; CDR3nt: TGTGCCAGCAGGCCAGGGCTAGGGCGGAACATTCAGTACTTC; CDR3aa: CASRPGLGRNIQYF
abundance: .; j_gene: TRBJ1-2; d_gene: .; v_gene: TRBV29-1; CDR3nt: TGCAGCGTTGAGCAGGGAAGCTATGGCTACACCTTC; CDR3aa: CSVEQGSYGYTF
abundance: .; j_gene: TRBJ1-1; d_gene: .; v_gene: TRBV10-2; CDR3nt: TGCGCCAGCAGTGAGGGACAGCACCTCATGAACACTGAAGCTTTCTTT; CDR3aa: CASSEGQHLMNTEAFF
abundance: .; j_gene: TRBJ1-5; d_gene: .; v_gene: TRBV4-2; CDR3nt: TGTGCCAGCAGCCAAGTAGGGGTTGGCAATCAGCCCCAGCATTTT; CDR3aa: CASSQVGVGNQPQHF
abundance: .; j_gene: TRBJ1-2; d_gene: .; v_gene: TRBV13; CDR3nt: TGTGCCAGCAGCTCCCCAACAGGTCCAGGCGGCTACACCTTC; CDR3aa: CASSSPTGPGGYTF
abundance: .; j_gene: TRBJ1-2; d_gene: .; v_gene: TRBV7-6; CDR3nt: TGTGCCAGCAGCGCAACTCCTTACTATGGCTACACCTTC; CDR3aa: CASSATPYYGYTF
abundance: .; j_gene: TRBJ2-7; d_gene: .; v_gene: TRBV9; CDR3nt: TGTGCCAGCGGTTCGGGGACAACCACCTACGAGCAGTACTTC; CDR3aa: CASGSGTTTYEQYF
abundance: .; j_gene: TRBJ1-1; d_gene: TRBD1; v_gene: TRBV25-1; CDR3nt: TGTGCCAGCAGTGAGTCAATCACAGGGGTTGAAGCTTTCTTT; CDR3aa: CASSESITGVEAFF
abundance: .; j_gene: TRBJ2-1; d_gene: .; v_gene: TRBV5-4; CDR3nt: TGTGCCAGCAGCTTCCAACTACTATACTACAATGAGCAGTTCTTC; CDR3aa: CASSFQLLYYNEQFF
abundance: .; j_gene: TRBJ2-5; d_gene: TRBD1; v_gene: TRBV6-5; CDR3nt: TGTGCCAGCAGTTATCTAGGACAGGGGGCTAGAGAGACCCAGTACTTC; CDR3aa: CASSYLGQGARETQYF
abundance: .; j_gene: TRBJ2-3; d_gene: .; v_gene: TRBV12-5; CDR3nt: TGTGCTAGTGGTTTCTTGGCGGAGGGTACAGATACGCAGTATTTT; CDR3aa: CASGFLAEGTDTQYF
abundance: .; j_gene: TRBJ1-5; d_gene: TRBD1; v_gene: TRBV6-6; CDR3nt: TGTGCCAGCAGTAAACAGGGGGGGGAGACCCAGCATTTT; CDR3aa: CASSKQGGETQHF
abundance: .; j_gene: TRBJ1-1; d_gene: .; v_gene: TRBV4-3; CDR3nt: TGCGCCAGCAGCCAAGATGGACTCTCGAACACTGAAGCTTTCTTT; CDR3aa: CASSQDGLSNTEAFF
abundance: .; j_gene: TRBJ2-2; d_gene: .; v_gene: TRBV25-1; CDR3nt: TGTGCCAGCAGTCCAAACACCGGGGAGCTGTTTTTT; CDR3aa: CASSPNTGELFF
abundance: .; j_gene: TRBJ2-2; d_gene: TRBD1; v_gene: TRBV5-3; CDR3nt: TGTGCCAGAAGCTCACCCCCCGGGACAGCGATCACCGGGGAGCTGTTTTTT; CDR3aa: CARSSPPGTAITGELFF